The 11 T cell receptor beta chains below were found in one sample sequenced in a study of T cell responses to AZD1222 COVID-19 vaccine. TCRdb keeps only in-frame clones here, not all; method: immunoSEQ multiplex PCR. In the table there are over 65,000 clones, about nine tenths of which are singletons. The sample was peripheral blood, taken 28 days after the second AZD1222 dose. The receptors were gathered from an adult who received the AZD1222 COVID-19 vaccine.

The V gene is TRBV4-1, the J gene TRBJ1-1; 7 nucleotides agree with TRBD1. V shed 2 bases, J shed 0 bases, and the junction held 6 bases outside the gene matches. The CDR3 sequence is 16 residues long. CDR1 MGHRA and CDR2 YSYEKL come from the germline V gene. The CDR3 nucleotides are TGCGCCAGCAGCCAACCTATAGGACAGGTGAACACTGAAGCTTTCTTT. It codes for CASSQPIGQVNTEAFF.

V and J are TRBV28 and TRBJ2-1; D call uncertain. V was pared by 5 bases and J by 7 bases, with 15 bases between. The CDR3 loop spans 14 amino acids. Germline loops: CDR1 MDHEN, CDR2 SYDVKM. The CDR3 DNA is TGTGCCAGCAGTGACACCTATTCGTCAAATGAGCAGTTCTTC. This encodes CASSDTYSSNEQFF.

The chain has TRBV5-6 and TRBJ1-2; D uncertain. The V gene's germline CDR1 is SGHDT and CDR2 YYEEEE. CDR3 length equals 14 residues. V lost 1 base to trimming and J lost 4 bases, with 11 bases between them. The CDR3 here is CASSLLSGSYGYTF. The CDR3 DNA reads as TGTGCCAGCAGCTTGTTATCGGGTTCCTATGGCTACACCTTC. The variable domain in full, with the rest retrieved from reference TRBV5-6 and TRBJ1-2, is DAGVTQSPTHLIKTRGQQVTLRCSPKSGHDTVSWYQQALGQGPQFIFQYYEEEERQRGNFPDRFSGHQFPNYSSELNVNALLLGDSALYLCASSLLSGSYGYTFGSGTRLTVV.

The chain carries TRBV19 and TRBJ1-1; TRBD1 is a possible D gene (5 bases). Germline CDR1 is LNHDA and CDR2 is SQIVND (reference sequence). The V and J ends lost 7 bases and 1 base respectively, with 13 bases between them. CDR3 size: 14 residues. The CDR3 is CASMGPPGNTEAFF. In DNA, the CDR3 is TGTGCCAGTATGGGACCGCCCGGGAACACTGAAGCTTTCTTT.

The chain combines TRBV5-4 with TRBJ1-2; 7 nucleotides agree with TRBD1. Trimming took 4 bases from V and 1 from J; bases not matched to a gene: 7. The CDR3 is 15 residues long. Germline V gene sequence: CDR1 SGHNT, CDR2 YYREEE (reference sequence). The CDR3 bases are TGTGCCAGCAGCCCTGCCACAGGGGTTAACTATGGCTACACCTTC. Amino acid sequence: CASSPATGVNYGYTF. The full variable domain, its missing parts supplied by reference TRBV5-4 and TRBJ1-2, is ETGVTQSPTHLIKTRGQQVTLRCSSQSGHNTVSWYQQALGQGPQFIFQYYREEENGRGNFPPRFSGLQFPNYSSELNVNALELDDSALYLCASSPATGVNYGYTFGSGTRLTVV.

The V gene is TRBV15, the J gene TRBJ1-5; no clear D. There are 12 residues in the CDR3. Germline V gene sequence: CDR1 LNHNV, CDR2 YYDKDF (reference sequence). Trimming pared 8 bases from V and 5 bases from J, leaving 10 bases between. Here the CDR3 DNA reads TGTGCCACCGGTAGTATGGATCAGCCCCAGCATTTT. Its protein product is CATGSMDQPQHF.

The chain couples TRBV6-5 to TRBJ1-1; D might be TRBD1 (5 bases). There are 13 residues in the CDR3. Trimming took 4 bases from V and 5 from J, leaving 11 bases between them. CDR1 and CDR2 (germline): MNHEY, SVGAGI. The CDR3 is CASSLWGNTEAFF. The CDR3 DNA is TGTGCCAGCAGTTTGTGGGGGAATACTGAAGCTTTCTTT.

This chain uses TRBV6-4 with TRBJ1-5, with 7 bases lining up with TRBD1. With 6 bases clipped from V and 7 bases from J, the junction kept 9 bases outside the gene matches. From germline, CDR1 is MRHNA and CDR2 SNTAGT. The CDR3 extends over 14 amino acids. CDR3 nucleotides: TGTGCCAGCAGCGACAGGGCGGAGGGGCAGCCCCAGCATTTT. Translating it yields CASSDRAEGQPQHF.

This rearrangement joins TRBV6-5 to TRBJ1-4; TRBD1 agrees at 8 bases. V shed 5 bases and J 11 bases; nucleotides not matched to a gene: 13. CDR1 is MNHEY and CDR2 is SVGAGI in the germline V gene. The CDR3 is 15 amino acids. The CDR3 bases are TGTGCCAGCAGTAAATCTGGACAGGGAGATGGGAAACTGTTTTTT. It is translated as CASSKSGQGDGKLFF.

V gene TRBV18 combines with J gene TRBJ2-1, with 9 nucleotides matching TRBD1. Germline V CDR1 and CDR2: KGHSH, LQKENI. V lost 8 bases, J lost 3 bases, and 5 bases stayed unmatched. There are 14 residues in the CDR3. This CDR3 is CASSGTGIYNEQFF. The CDR3 region has the DNA TGTGCCAGCAGCGGGACAGGGATCTACAATGAGCAGTTCTTC. Together with reference TRBV18 and TRBJ2-1, the CDR3 gives the full variable domain: NAGVMQNPRHLVRRRGQEARLRCSPMKGHSHVYWYRQLPEEGLKFMVYLQKENIIDESGMPKERFSAEFPKEGPSILRIQQVVRGDSAAYFCASSGTGIYNEQFFGPGTRLTVL.

This chain joins TRBV29-1 and TRBJ2-3; possible D gene TRBD1, 5 bases. This CDR3 has 14 amino acids. Between the trimmed V and J ends, which lost 4 bases and 1 base, there was a span of 12 bases. Per the germline V gene, CDR1 is SQVTM and CDR2 is ANQGSEA. CDR3 sequence (DNA): TGCAGCGTTGTGACAGCACGGGGCACAGATACGCAGTATTTT. Protein product: CSVVTARGTDTQYF.